One sample yielded the 19 T cell receptor beta chains listed below, sequenced in a study of monozygotic twins with inflammatory bowel disease (dated by TCRdb to the late 2010s). The method was 5' RACE. TCRdb shows the sequencer as Illumina HiSeq 2500. The reads were reprocessed in TCRdb, with one entry per CDR3 protein sequence and no accompanying DNA. This sample's clone table shows 350,000 to 550,000 distinct CDR3 sequences. The top ten constitute 2% to 3% of the sample. Sequencing was done on a sample of blood. The receptors here all came from a human donor with ulcerative colitis or Crohn's disease, or a healthy co-twin of an affected twin (not recorded which).

This chain links TRBV6-1 with TRBJ1-1. The CDR3 is made up of 15 amino acids. The V gene's germline CDR1 is MNHNS and CDR2 SASEGT. The CDR3 spells CASSEGTVRNTEAFF.

The chain joins TRBV29-1 to TRBJ2-1; TCRdb indicates TRBD1, and absent DNA this call remains unverified. The germline CDR1 and CDR2 sequences are SQVTM and ANQGSEA. The CDR3 totals 14 residues. CDR3 protein: CSVSAWTNYNEQFF.

The J gene is TRBJ2-2, the V gene TRBV29-1. Germline CDR1 is SQVTM and CDR2 is ANQGSEA. The CDR3 spans 14 residues. CDR3 sequence reads: CSVEEEEGTGELFF.

The chain recombines TRBV29-1 with TRBJ2-3; with no DNA, the TCRdb D assignment of TRBD1 cannot be verified. CDR1 SQVTM and CDR2 ANQGSEA come from the germline V gene. CDR3 length: 14 amino acids. The CDR3 loop reads CSVAAGGGSDTQYF.

The J gene is TRBJ2-7, the V gene TRBV7-9; TCRdb's D call of TRBD1 is untestable without DNA. Germline V gene data show CDR1 as SEHNR and CDR2 as FQNEAQ (reference sequence). The CDR3 contains 16 residues. The CDR3 protein is CASSLTGTVDSYEQYF.

The V call is TRBV7-3, the J call TRBJ2-1; TCRdb's D call, TRBD2, is unchecked because there is no DNA. The germline CDR1 and CDR2 sequences are SGHTA and FQGTGA. This CDR3 has 16 amino acids. The CDR3: CASSLFGASGGNEQFF.

The chain joins TRBV20-1 to TRBJ2-3; TCRdb names TRBD2, which stays unverified in the absence of DNA. The CDR3 extends over 14 amino acids. In germline, CDR1 is DFQATT, CDR2 SNEGSKA (reference sequence). CDR3 sequence reads: CSAHPPDSSDTQYF.

The V and J genes are TRBV6-2 or TRBV6-3 and TRBJ2-7. Germline loops: CDR1 MNHEY, CDR2 SVGEGT. The CDR3 is made up of 11 amino acids. Here the CDR3 reads CASRSWGEQYF.

This chain joins TRBV10-3 and TRBJ2-1; the D gene TCRdb calls, TRBD2, cannot be checked with no DNA. In germline, CDR1 is ENHRY, CDR2 SYGVKD. The CDR3 runs 17 residues. The CDR3 spells CAISERPSSGGYNEQFF.

The rearrangement joins TRBV7-9 to TRBJ2-3. The CDR3 runs 15 residues. CDR1 is SEHNR and CDR2 is FQNEAQ in the germline V gene (reference sequence). The CDR3 loop is CASTIVSEIPDTQYF.

The rearrangement links TRBV9 to TRBJ2-7; the TCRdb D gene call, TRBD2, has no DNA to confirm it. Germline CDR1 and CDR2: SGDLS and YYNGEE. This CDR3 has 16 amino acids. The CDR3 loop reads CASSEGLAGGPYEQYF.

V gene TRBV5-1 combines with J gene TRBJ1-2. CDR1 and CDR2 (germline): SGHRS, YFSETQ. The CDR3 covers 14 residues. This chain's CDR3 is CASSLEVGIGDYTF.

The gene calls are TRBV10-3 and TRBJ1-6; TCRdb returns TRBD1, unconfirmable since there is no DNA. CDR3 length: 18 amino acids. CDR1 is ENHRY, CDR2 SYGVKD, per germline. The CDR3: CAISPGVYSDSYNSPLHF.

This chain links TRBV10-3 with TRBJ2-1; no DNA is available, so the TRBD1 call from TCRdb remains unchecked. The CDR3 extends over 14 amino acids. Germline V gives CDR1 ENHRY, CDR2 SYGVKD. CDR3 sequence: CAISRDPFYNEQFF.

This chain uses TRBV12-3 or TRBV12-4 with TRBJ2-7; lacking DNA, the TRBD2 call made by TCRdb goes unchecked. This CDR3 comprises 14 residues. CDR3 sequence reads: CASSLGPGGVEQYF.

CDR3 loop: CSASSTGRIQDYGYTF. The chain couples TRBV20-1 to TRBJ1-2; TCRdb designates TRBD1, a call that cannot be tested without DNA. Per the germline V gene, CDR1 is DFQATT and CDR2 is SNEGSKA (reference sequence). The CDR3 extends over 16 amino acids.

The chain couples TRBV19 to TRBJ1-5. Looked up from germline, CDR1 is LNHDA and CDR2 is SQIVND (reference sequence). CDR3 length: 13 residues. The CDR3 reads CASTVGFNQPQHF.

This chain connects TRBV21-1 to TRBJ2-2; TCRdb's D call, TRBD2, is unchecked because there is no DNA. TRBV21-1 has pseudogene status. CDR3 length: 13 amino acids. The CDR3: CARQGASTGELFF.

The rearrangement joins TRBV28 to TRBJ2-7; the D gene TCRdb calls, TRBD1, cannot be checked with no DNA. This CDR3 has 15 amino acids. Germline CDR1 MDHEN, CDR2 SYDVKM. The CDR3 loop is CASSRQGALTYEQYF.